The source of this TCR beta chain is a study of blood T cells in healthy people across ages. Study observations and caveats: Strongly correlated with naive T cell percentage was TCR beta diversity. Because donor CMV status was unknown, expanded clonotype changes were possibly confounded.

As to this clonotype: Its cognate antigen is unknown.

The CDR3 loop spans 14 amino acids. Germline CDR1 reads ENHRY; CDR2 reads SYGVKD. Germline trimming cut 2 bases from V and 6 bases from J; bases unmatched to any gene: 4. The second PCR ran roughly 7 to 12 cycles with a sample-barcoded 5' primer and J-beta primers. TCRdb passed the 5' RACE reads through MiXCR, listing each CDR3 protein once. This repertoire shows about 1.6 million distinct CDR3 sequences, approximately 32% found once; its top ten account for 11%. This clonotype originated in a woman younger than 45 in good health. Sequencing used blood. This chain links TRBV10-3 with TRBJ2-1; 7 bases fit TRBD2. CDR3 DNA sequence: TGTGCCATCAGTGAGGTAGGGACTACCAATGAGCAGTTCTTC. It translates to CAISEVGTTNEQFF.